Detailed here is one T cell receptor beta chain. This receptor's antigen is unknown. A much larger clone differs by one base, so this may be a read error. This sample is part of a study of glioma-infiltrating T cells (dated by TCRdb to between 2015 and 2016). Background on the whole study: The study sequenced TCR alpha- and beta-chain repertoires from glioma tissue, from non-neoplastic brain tissue and from matched peripheral blood mononuclear cells. To measure how far tissue and blood T-cell populations diverged, each tissue-infiltrating repertoire was compared against the peripheral blood repertoire of the same patient. The paired cohort comprised three low-grade glioma patients, 7 or 8 primary glioblastoma patients and three non-glioma patients contributing non-neoplastic brain tissue.

TCR alpha and beta CDR3 regions were amplified with the iRepertoire nested amplicon-rescue multiplex PCR (arm-PCR) platform from RNA. The input for one-step reverse transcription and amplification was about 95-450 ng of either tissue mRNA or PBMC total RNA. Following bead purification, Illumina adapters were added through a secondary multiplex PCR, and the libraries were then gel-purified between 200 and 400 bp. Internal 6-nucleotide barcodes were carried by the libraries and were used for demultiplexing. Sequencing of the libraries was done on an Illumina MiSeq using 2x220 or 2x250 nucleotide paired-end reads. Under the source paper's analysis protocol: Paired reads were merged with FLASH 1.2.11 and aligned to the GRCh37 human genome with BWA-MEM before extracting TRA and TRB reads. V and J assignment used an IMGT-derived reference of cassette sequences and CDR3 motifs that included pseudogenes. Three-frame translation of reads was performed, and productive CDR3s were defined as those with a C...FGXG motif and no stop codons. A clonotype was defined as a unique combination of a V-J cassette pair and a CDR3 amino acid sequence. Filtering of reads was based on Hamming distance, with the threshold set by the sequence error rate of each sample in mapped regions. TCRdb reprocessing: public reads trimmed at Q25 with fastp, clones called with MiXCR, in-frame beta chains kept. For every CDR3 protein sequence, its rows merge into one entry that carries the most common genes and DNA. The V and J calls and clone size come from TCRdb's table, not from the authors' own analysis. For this sample the table gives 100,000 to 150,000 distinct CDR3 sequences, of which approximately 26% were detected only once. About 30% of the sample is in the top ten clones.

What the authors observed across the whole study: Only a very small number of CDR3 sequences turned up in both tissue and blood, a result put down to high CDR3 diversity combined with limited sampling. VJ-independent divergence between tissue and blood was below expectation in non-neoplastic patients but above expectation in all gliomas, especially low-grade gliomas. Small numbers underpinned the group comparisons: eight glioblastoma patients, three low-grade glioma patients and three non-neoplastic patients.

The CDR3 sequence holds 17 residues, the cysteine and phenylalanine included. Solely the CDR3 DNA is kept, with 51 bases framed from the first base. Taken from the germline V gene, the CDR1 and CDR2 loops are KGHDR and SFDVKD. The germline V and J ends show losses of 3 bases and 6 bases respectively, and no gene match explains 9 bases of the junction. This chain joins TRBV24-1 to TRBJ2-3, with 12 junctional bases fitting TRBD1. The source material was glioma tissue, nonneoplastic brain tissue, or PBMCs (not recorded which). The sequence was obtained from a human donor with low-grade glioma or glioblastoma, undergoing nonglioma brain surgery, or in good health (not recorded which). CDR3 region: CATSDTSGQGASDTQYF. The nucleotides are TGTGCCACCAGTGATACATCGGGACAGGGGGCATCGGATACGCAGTATTTT.